A selection of T cell receptor beta chains follows, all from one sample in a study of cytomegalovirus exposure and HLA in healthy donors. Profiled with immunoSEQ multiplex PCR; TCRdb holds only in-frame clones, not every one. Here the sample spans 60,000 to 70,000 clones, approximately 80% being singletons. Source material: PBMCs. Receptor source: a woman in her 30s in good health and CMV-seronegative. CDR3s include the opening cysteine and the closing phenylalanine or tryptophan. The D gene is left open where the match is weak. Where a row states a size, it is once, few, many or the class of an expanded clone; other rows omit it.

>.|TRBJ2-3|TRBV29-1|.
TGCAGCGTTGAAGGAAGCCTACTCAGCACAGATACGCAGTATTTT
CSVEGSLLSTDTQYF
>.|TRBJ1-4|TRBV4-2|.
TGTGCCAGCAGCCGAGCCATACCCCAAGCAACTAATGAAAAACTGTTTTTT
CASSRAIPQATNEKLFF
>.|TRBJ2-7|TRBV7-9|TRBD2
TGTGCCAGCAGTCGACGACTAGCGGTTCTATCCTACGAGCAGTACTTC
CASSRRLAVLSYEQYF
>.|TRBJ1-5|TRBV5-6|.
TGTGCCAGCAGCCGTCGGGAGGTAACCCCCCGGCAGCCCCAGCATTTT
CASSRREVTPRQPQHF
>.|TRBJ2-2|TRBV9|.
TGTGCCAGCAGCCTCTTATCAGGAGAGCTGTTTTTT
CASSLLSGELFF
>.|TRBJ1-2|TRBV19|.
TGTGCCAGTGCGCAGGGGAATGGCTACACCTTC
CASAQGNGYTF
>.|TRBJ2-7|TRBV27|TRBD2
TGTGCCAGCAGACTAGCGGGGGGGAACTCCTACGAGCAGTACTTC
CASRLAGGNSYEQYF
>.|TRBJ1-3|TRBV15|.
TGTGCCACACAACAGGCCGCTGGAAACACCATATATTTT
CATQQAAGNTIYF
>.|TRBJ1-2|TRBV4-1|.
TGCGCCAGCAGCCAAATCCCTACGTATCTCCATAAAATCGGTCCCCACTATGGCTACACCTTC
CASSQIPTYLHKIGPHYGYTF
>.|TRBJ1-1|TRBV5-4|.
TGTGCCAGCAGCAGGGACACGACGAACACTGAAGCTTTCTTT
CASSRDTTNTEAFF
>.|TRBJ1-5|TRBV10-2|.
TGCGCCAGCAGTGAGGCGACGGGGAATCAGCCCCAGCATTTT
CASSEATGNQPQHF
>.|TRBJ2-2|TRBV6-6|TRBD2
TGTGCCAGCAAAATGGGGGAGGGCGGGGAGCTGTTTTTT
CASKMGEGGELFF
>.|TRBJ2-7|TRBV19|TRBD2
TGTGCCAGTAGTCCGGGACTAAGCTCGGGGGAGCAGTACTTC
CASSPGLSSGEQYF
>.|TRBJ2-3|TRBV5-1|TRBD1
TGCGCCAGCAGCTTTGGTGGGACAGGGGGCCCAGATACGCAGTATTTT
CASSFGGTGGPDTQYF
>.|TRBJ1-1|TRBV4-3|TRBD1
TGCGCCAGCAGCAAACAGGGGACGGTGGATATGAACACTGAAGCTTTCTTT
CASSKQGTVDMNTEAFF
>.|TRBJ1-4|TRBV2|.
TGTGCCAGCAGTGGGGCCCTCACTGGGATTTTGGGGGGAAAACTGTTTTTT
CASSGALTGILGGKLFF
>once|TRBJ2-1|TRBV6-5|.
TGTGCCAGCAGTCCCGGACAGGAGCAGTTCTTC
CASSPGQEQFF
>few|TRBJ1-2|TRBV7-2|TRBD1
TGTGCCAGCAGCGAGGACAGGTTTGGCTACACCTTC
CASSEDRFGYTF
>.|TRBJ1-5|TRBV7-2|TRBD1
TGTGCCAGCAGCTCCAGAGTACAGGGGAGTCAGCCCCAGCATTTT
CASSSRVQGSQPQHF
>.|TRBJ2-3|TRBV6-5|TRBD2
TGTGCCAGCAGTCCCCTCGGGGGGTACACAGATACGCAGTATTTT
CASSPLGGYTDTQYF
>once|TRBJ2-6|TRBV7-9|.
TGTGCCAGCAGAGGGGACTCTGGGGCCAACGTCCTGACTTTC
CASRGDSGANVLTF
>.|TRBJ1-2|TRBV5-8|.
TGTGCCAGCAGCTTGATGGACGGGCACCTTGGAGGTGGCTACACCTTC
CASSLMDGHLGGGYTF
>.|TRBJ1-2|TRBV28|.
TGTGCCAGCAGTTCCGGGACTGTTCCCTATGGCTACACCTTC
CASSSGTVPYGYTF
>few|TRBJ1-6|TRBV15|.
TGTGCCACCAGCAGAGATAAAACAGAGAATTCACCCCTCCACTTT
CATSRDKTENSPLHF
>.|TRBJ2-2|TRBV7-8|TRBD2
TGTGCCAGCAGCTTTTTGACTAGCAGGAACACCGGGGAGCTGTTTTTT
CASSFLTSRNTGELFF
>.|TRBJ1-5|TRBV7-8|.
TGTGCCAGCAGCTTAGGGGTCAGCGTTTATAGCAATCAGCCCCAGCATTTT
CASSLGVSVYSNQPQHF
>.|TRBJ2-7|TRBV7-2|.
TGTGCCAGCAGCCTCTACTCCTACGAGCAGTACTTC
CASSLYSYEQYF
>.|TRBJ1-5|TRBV4-2|TRBD1
TGTGCCAGCAGCCAAGTCGACAGGGGCAATCAGCCCCAGCATTTT
CASSQVDRGNQPQHF
>.|TRBJ2-1|TRBV19|TRBD1
TGTGCCAGTAGTATAGCGACACAGGGGTTTAACAATGAGCAGTTCTTC
CASSIATQGFNNEQFF
>.|TRBJ2-3|TRBV7-9|.
TGTGCCAGCAGCTTAGTTGCAGGGGTCACAGATACGCAGTATTTT
CASSLVAGVTDTQYF
>.|TRBJ1-6|TRBV10-3|TRBD1
TGTGCCACCGAAGGACAGGGCCACGGACCCCTCCACTTT
CATEGQGHGPLHF
>.|TRBJ1-1|TRBV14|.
TGTGCCAGCAGCCAAGATTGGGGGAGGGTGAACACTGAAGCTTTCTTT
CASSQDWGRVNTEAFF
>once|TRBJ1-1|TRBV15|TRBD1
TGTGCCACCATTAACACAGGGGACGCTGAAGCTTTCTTT
CATINTGDAEAFF
>.|TRBJ1-5|TRBV2|TRBD1
TGTGCCAGCAAGACAGGGGTAAGCAATCAGCCCCAGCATTTT
CASKTGVSNQPQHF
>.|TRBJ1-5|TRBV6-1|.
TGTGCCAGCAGTGATACGAGGCCTAGCAATCAGCCCCAGCATTTT
CASSDTRPSNQPQHF
>.|TRBJ2-1|TRBV7-2|TRBD2
TGTGCCAGCAGCTTCCATAGCGGGGGTGGTTACAATGAGCAGTTCTTC
CASSFHSGGGYNEQFF
>.|TRBJ2-5|TRBV5-1|.
TGCGCCAGCAGCTCCTATGCAGGGGTTGGGGAGACCCAGTACTTC
CASSSYAGVGETQYF
>.|TRBJ1-2|TRBV7-8|.
TGTGCCAGCAGCTTATATGGAGGGTGGGGCTACACCTTC
CASSLYGGWGYTF
>.|TRBJ2-7|TRBV27|.
TGTGCCAGCAGTTTTTACGATCACAGGTCCGAGCAGTACTTC
CASSFYDHRSEQYF
>.|TRBJ1-3|TRBV4-3|.
TGCGCCAGCAGCTTAACAGGGATCTCTGGAAACACCATATATTTT
CASSLTGISGNTIYF
>once|TRBJ1-2|TRBV7-2|.
TGTGCCAGCAGCAACAACGGTGGAGGGAACTATGGCTACACCTTC
CASSNNGGGNYGYTF
>.|TRBJ2-7|TRBV6-5|TRBD1
TGTGCCAGCAGTCGCCCGGGACAGGCCTACGAGCAGTACTTC
CASSRPGQAYEQYF
>.|TRBJ1-1|TRBV18|.
TGTGCCAGCACAGGACAGTTTATGAACACTGAAGCTTTCTTT
CASTGQFMNTEAFF
>.|TRBJ1-5|TRBV6-5|.
TGTGCCAGCAGTTACGGAGGGGCGTTCAATCAGCCCCAGCATTTT
CASSYGGAFNQPQHF
>.|TRBJ2-6|TRBV7-9|.
TGTGCCAGCAGCCGGTTCTCTGGGGCCAACGTCCTGACTTTC
CASSRFSGANVLTF
>.|TRBJ1-4|TRBV18|TRBD1
TGTGCCAGCTCTCGCCAGGGGGCGACTAATGAAAAACTGTTTTTT
CASSRQGATNEKLFF
>.|TRBJ2-1|TRBV7-8|TRBD2
TGTGCCAGCAGCATGGGACTAGCGGGGGGTAGTGAGCAGTTCTTC
CASSMGLAGGSEQFF
>.|TRBJ1-6|TRBV27|TRBD1
TGTGCCAGCAGTTTATCCATACGTTACAGGGGGGGTGATTCACCCCTCCACTTT
CASSLSIRYRGGDSPLHF
>.|TRBJ1-1|TRBV9|TRBD1
TGTGCCAGCAGCGCGACAGGGAGGTCGAACACTGAAGCTTTCTTT
CASSATGRSNTEAFF
>.|TRBJ2-7|TRBV5-4|TRBD2
TGTGCCAGCAGCTTGGTAGCGGGCGCCTACGAGCAGTACTTC
CASSLVAGAYEQYF
>.|TRBJ2-7|TRBV11-2|TRBD1
TGTGCCAGCAGCTTATCCGCAGGGGGCGAGGGGCAGTACTTC
CASSLSAGGEGQYF
>few|TRBJ2-2|TRBV6-6|TRBD2
TGTGCCAGCAGCCTACTAGCGGGGGGGCTCGGCGGGGAGCTGTTTTTT
CASSLLAGGLGGELFF
>.|TRBJ2-3|TRBV5-4|TRBD2
TGTGCCAGCAGCTTGGGGGGGGGACGGGTGAAAGATACGCAGTATTTT
CASSLGGGRVKDTQYF
>few|TRBJ2-7|TRBV6-5|TRBD1
TGTGCCAGCAGCTACGGACAGGTCCACTCCTACGAGCAGTACTTC
CASSYGQVHSYEQYF
>.|TRBJ2-3|TRBV10-2|.
TGCGCCAGCAGTGAGGCGGCGGATAGCAAGTATTTT
CASSEAADSKYF
>once|TRBJ1-4|TRBV11-2|TRBD1
TGTGCCAGCAGCTCCACCCCCGGGACAGGGAGCTTTTTT
CASSSTPGTGSFF
>few|TRBJ2-7|TRBV6-1|.
TGTGCCAGCAGTTCGGCGGGGCGCGAGCAGTACTTC
CASSSAGREQYF
>.|TRBJ1-1|TRBV27|.
TGTGCCAGCAGTTTAAACAGGATGAACACTGAAGCTTTCTTT
CASSLNRMNTEAFF
>few|TRBJ1-1|TRBV19|TRBD1
TGTGCCAGTAGTAACCAGGACAGGAAGGGGGCTTTCTTT
CASSNQDRKGAFF
>.|TRBJ1-3|TRBV18|.
TGTGCCAGCTCACCCGGGACAATCACTGGAAACACCATATATTTT
CASSPGTITGNTIYF